Listed here are 22 T cell receptor beta chains from one sample, sequenced in a study of blood T cell repertoires in COVID-19. TCRdb's table, derived via immunoSEQ multiplex PCR, lists solely in-frame clones and lacks some. This table has about 250,000 clones, 83% appearing once. The sequenced sample consisted of peripheral blood. The receptors stem from a human donor in a cohort sampled during active COVID-19.

This chain uses TRBV3-1 (or the pseudogene TRBV3-2) with TRBJ2-3, with TRBD2 matching 9 bases. The CDR3 runs to 13 residues. CDR1 and CDR2 (germline): LGHDT, YNNKEL (reference sequence). V was pared by 5 bases and J by 12 bases, with 9 bases of the junction left unmatched. CDR3 nucleotide sequence: TGTGCCAGCAGCTCCCGAGGCGGGGGGGCCCAGTATTTT. It encodes CASSSRGGGAQYF.

This chain uses TRBV7-2 with TRBJ2-7; TRBD2 matches 8 bases. The CDR3 runs to 14 residues. CDR1 is SGHTA and CDR2 is FQGNSA in the germline V gene. V was clipped by 3 bases and J by 3 bases; unmatched bases: 4. The CDR3 sequence: CASSFTSGNYEQYF. Here the CDR3 DNA reads TGTGCCAGCAGCTTTACTAGCGGTAACTACGAGCAGTACTTC.

As regards this clone: One end of the junction varies from germline; a read error may be responsible. The chain has TRBV3-1 (or the pseudogene TRBV3-2) and TRBJ1-1, with 8 positions matching TRBD1. The CDR3 has 12 amino acids. In germline, CDR1 is LGHDT, CDR2 YNNKEL (reference sequence). The CDR3 sequence: CASSQGDRYPSF. In DNA form, the CDR3 reads TGTGCCAGCAGCCAAGGGGACAGGTACCCATCCTTT.

This clone is a singleton in its sample. The chain recombines TRBV27 with TRBJ1-1; D unresolved. The V and J ends lost 6 bases and 5 bases respectively, with 22 bases between them. Looked up from germline, CDR1 is MNHEY and CDR2 is SMNVEV (reference sequence). The CDR3 loop spans 16 amino acids. The CDR3 DNA reads TGTGCCAGCAGAACTTTGTTTCGGGAGGGAGGGACTGAAGCTTTCTTT. Amino acids: CASRTLFREGGTEAFF.

The V and J genes are TRBV6-4 and TRBJ1-1; D unclear. Looked up from germline, CDR1 is MRHNA and CDR2 is SNTAGT. The length of the CDR3 is 13 residues. V dropped 3 bases and J dropped 1 base, with 6 bases sitting between them. The CDR3 nucleotides are TGTGCCAGCAGTGAACGGGAGAACACTGAAGCTTTCTTT. The encoded protein is CASSERENTEAFF.

The chain combines TRBV5-5 with TRBJ1-4; 10 positions agree with TRBD1. CDR3 length: 16 residues. Trimming took 1 base from V and 5 from J; bases not matched to a gene: 5. CDR1 SGHKS and CDR2 YYEKEE come from the germline V gene (reference sequence). CDR3 sequence: CASSLSGQGTNEKLFF. As DNA, the CDR3 is TGTGCCAGCAGCTTGTCGGGACAGGGGACGAATGAAAAACTGTTTTTT.

The V and J genes are TRBV11-2 and TRBJ1-2, with 8 nucleotides matching TRBD1. Germline V gene data show CDR1 as SGHAT and CDR2 as FQNNGV. The CDR3 runs 15 residues. The J segment lost 7 bases and the V segment lost 2 bases, leaving 9 bases of the junction unmatched. CDR3 nucleotides: TGTGCCAGCAGCTTACTCCAGGGGGCAGAGGGTGGCTACACCTTC. Encoded protein: CASSLLQGAEGGYTF.

Concerning this clone: The same CDR3 arises from other DNA sequences in this sample as well. This chain connects TRBV19 to TRBJ2-1, with TRBD1 as a possible D gene (5 bases). Looked up from germline, CDR1 is LNHDA and CDR2 is SQIVND (reference sequence). V was shortened by 3 bases and J by 4 bases, with 7 bases between the two germline ends. The CDR3 totals 13 residues. In nucleotides, the CDR3 is TGTGCCAGTAGTATTGGGGCTTACAATGAGCAGTTCTTC. Translation gives CASSIGAYNEQFF. Full variable domain (outside the CDR3, taken from reference TRBV19 and TRBJ2-1): DGGITQSPKYLFRKEGQNVTLSCEQNLNHDAMYWYRQDPGQGLRLIYYSQIVNDFQKGDIAEGYSVSREKKESFPLTVTSAQKNPTAFYLCASSIGAYNEQFFGPGTRLTVL.

The chain links TRBV5-1 to TRBJ2-1; 13 bases map to TRBD2. Germline CDR1 is SGHRS and CDR2 is YFSETQ. The CDR3 is 15 amino acids. The V and J ends lost 5 bases and 5 bases, in that order; junction bases with no gene match: 4. CDR3 protein: CASSKGLAGNNEQFF. CDR3 DNA: TGCGCCAGCAGTAAGGGACTAGCGGGGAACAATGAGCAGTTCTTC.

The chain couples TRBV6-5 to TRBJ2-5, with D tentatively TRBD2 (5 bases). The CDR3 is 13 amino acids. From germline, CDR1 is MNHEY and CDR2 SVGAGI. The V end was cut by 2 bases, the J end by 7 bases, with 11 bases between. CDR3 DNA: TGTGCCAGCAGTTACAGTCGGGGTCGGACCCAGTACTTC. This encodes CASSYSRGRTQYF.

J is TRBJ1-2 and V is TRBV28, with a tentative D call TRBD1 (6 bases). In germline, CDR1 is MDHEN, CDR2 SYDVKM. The V and J ends lost 5 bases and 2 bases respectively, with 12 bases between them. The CDR3 is 14 residues long. This chain's CDR3 is CASSDIDRNYGYTF. The CDR3 nucleotides are TGTGCCAGCAGTGATATAGACAGGAACTATGGCTACACCTTC.

The chain employs TRBV4-1 and TRBJ1-1; D not resolved. Germline V lookup: CDR1 MGHRA, CDR2 YSYEKL. V was shortened by 0 bases and J by 8 bases, with 13 bases between the two germline ends. There are 14 residues in the CDR3. CDR3 residues: CASSQDRYWLEAFF. As DNA, the CDR3 is TGCGCCAGCAGCCAAGATCGATACTGGTTAGAAGCTTTCTTT.

V usage is TRBV11-3 and J usage is TRBJ2-7; 7 positions match TRBD2. The ends lost 4 bases at V and 6 bases at J; junction bases unmatched: 12. In germline, CDR1 is SGHNT, CDR2 YENEEA. CDR3 length: 15 residues. The CDR3 reads CASSSFETSPSEQYF. In nucleotides, the CDR3 is TGTGCCAGCAGCTCTTTCGAGACTAGCCCTTCCGAGCAGTACTTC.

The V gene is TRBV29-1, the J gene TRBJ1-1; no clear D. Trimming stripped 2 bases from V and 3 bases from J, with 10 bases between. Per germline, CDR1 SQVTM and CDR2 ANQGSEA. CDR3 length equals 13 residues. This CDR3 reads CSVETFLDTEAFF. The CDR3 DNA follows: TGCAGCGTTGAAACCTTTTTAGACACTGAAGCTTTCTTT.

The genes are TRBV7-9 and TRBJ2-1, with D maybe TRBD1 (5 bases). The CDR3 runs 13 residues. Per the germline V gene, CDR1 is SEHNR and CDR2 is FQNEAQ (reference sequence). Between the trimmed V and J ends, which lost 6 bases and 10 bases, there was a span of 16 bases. The CDR3 DNA reads as TGTGCCAGCAGTGACCAGGGCCTTAAGGAGCAGTTCTTC. Translated, it gives CASSDQGLKEQFF.

The chain employs TRBV4-1 and TRBJ1-1; D may be TRBD1 (5 bases). Germline CDR1 MGHRA, CDR2 YSYEKL. The CDR3 extends over 15 amino acids. Trimming pared 3 bases from V and 0 bases from J, leaving 11 bases between. CDR3 protein: CASSHVDRLNTEAFF. The DNA for the CDR3 is TGCGCCAGCAGCCATGTTGACAGACTGAACACTGAAGCTTTCTTT.

Here the CDR3 DNA reads TGTGCCAGCAGCGTAGATCTGCGGGGGACCCACGGGGAGCTGTTTTTT. Translated, it gives CASSVDLRGTHGELFF. The chain carries TRBV9 and TRBJ2-2, with TRBD2 identical over 7 bases. The CDR3 is 16 amino acids. Germline CDR1 SGDLS, CDR2 YYNGEE. J was trimmed by 7 bases and V by 0 bases; bases with no gene match: 9.

The rearrangement uses TRBV10-2 and TRBJ2-1; maybe TRBD2 (6 bases). Trimming cost V 4 bases and J 5 bases, with 12 bases left between them. CDR1 is WSHSY, CDR2 SAAADI, per germline. This CDR3 has 14 residues. DNA of the CDR3: TGCGCCAGCAGTGGGCTGGGACTCGACAATGAGCAGTTCTTC. Encoded protein: CASSGLGLDNEQFF.

The chain couples TRBV5-1 to TRBJ2-2; D not certain. V was clipped by 0 bases and J by 0 bases, with 6 bases between them. From germline, CDR1 is SGHRS and CDR2 YFSETQ. The CDR3 length is 15 residues. In DNA, the CDR3 is TGCGCCAGCAGCTTGGGAGTCGCGAACACCGGGGAGCTGTTTTTT. This codes for CASSLGVANTGELFF.

J is TRBJ2-7 and V is TRBV28; the D is unclear. The germline V gene has CDR1 MDHEN and CDR2 SYDVKM. V lost 5 bases to trimming and J lost 0 bases, with 20 bases between them. This CDR3 is 17 amino acids long. The CDR3 reads CASSLIAWRSPSYEQYF. The CDR3 region has the DNA TGTGCCAGCAGTCTCATCGCTTGGCGGAGCCCCTCCTACGAGCAGTACTTC.

This clone appeared many times. V is TRBV18 and J is TRBJ1-1; a possible D gene is TRBD1 (6 bases). V dropped 3 bases and J dropped 8 bases, with 13 bases sitting between them. The CDR3 runs to 13 residues. The V gene's germline CDR1 is KGHSH and CDR2 LQKENI. CDR3 sequence: CASSPNPGEEAFF. CDR3 nucleotides: TGTGCCAGCTCACCGAATCCAGGGGAGGAAGCTTTCTTT. The full variable domain, in which reference TRBV18 and TRBJ1-1 provide the parts outside the CDR3, is NAGVMQNPRHLVRRRGQEARLRCSPMKGHSHVYWYRQLPEEGLKFMVYLQKENIIDESGMPKERFSAEFPKEGPSILRIQQVVRGDSAAYFCASSPNPGEEAFFGQGTRLTVV.

The chain carries TRBV5-1 and TRBJ1-2; a weak D match, TRBD1 (6 bases). CDR3 length: 14 residues. Germline CDR1 and CDR2: SGHRS and YFSETQ. Between the trimmed V and J ends, which lost 4 bases and 2 bases, there was a span of 12 bases. Here the CDR3 reads CASSVLTGNYGYTF. In nucleotides, the CDR3 is TGCGCCAGCAGCGTTCTGACAGGAAACTATGGCTACACCTTC.